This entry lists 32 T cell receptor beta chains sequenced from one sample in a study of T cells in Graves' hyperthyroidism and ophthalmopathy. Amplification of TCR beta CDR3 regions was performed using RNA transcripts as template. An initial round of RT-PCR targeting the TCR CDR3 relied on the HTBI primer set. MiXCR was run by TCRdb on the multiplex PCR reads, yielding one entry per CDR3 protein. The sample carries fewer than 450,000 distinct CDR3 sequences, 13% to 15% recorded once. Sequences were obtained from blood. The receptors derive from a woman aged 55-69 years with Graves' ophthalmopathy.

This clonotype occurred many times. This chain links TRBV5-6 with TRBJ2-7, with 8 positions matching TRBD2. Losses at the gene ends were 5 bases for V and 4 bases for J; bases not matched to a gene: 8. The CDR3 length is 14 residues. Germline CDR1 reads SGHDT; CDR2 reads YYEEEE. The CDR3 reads CASRGAGGLYEQYF. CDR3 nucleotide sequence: TGTGCCAGCAGAGGTGCGGGGGGCTTGTACGAGCAGTACTTC.

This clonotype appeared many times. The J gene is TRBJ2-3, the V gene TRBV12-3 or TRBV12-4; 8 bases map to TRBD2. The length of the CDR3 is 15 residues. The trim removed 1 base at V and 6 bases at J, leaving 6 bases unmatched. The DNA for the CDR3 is TGTGCCAGCAGTTTAGTGGGTAGCGGGGCCGATACGCAGTATTTT. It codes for CASSLVGSGADTQYF.

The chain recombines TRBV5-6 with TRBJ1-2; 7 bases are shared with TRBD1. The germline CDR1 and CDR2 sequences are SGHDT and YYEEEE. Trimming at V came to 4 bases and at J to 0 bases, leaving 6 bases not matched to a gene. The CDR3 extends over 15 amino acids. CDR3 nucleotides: TGTGCCAGCAGCCGGGGACAGCTAGCTAACTATGGCTACACCTTC. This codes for CASSRGQLANYGYTF.

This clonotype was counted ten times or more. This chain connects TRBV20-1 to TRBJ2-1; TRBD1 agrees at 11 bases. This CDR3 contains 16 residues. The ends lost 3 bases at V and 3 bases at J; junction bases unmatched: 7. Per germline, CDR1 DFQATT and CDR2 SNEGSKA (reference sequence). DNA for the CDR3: TGCAGTGCTAGGGGCCCGGGACAGGGGGGCTACAATGAGCAGTTCTTC. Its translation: CSARGPGQGGYNEQFF.

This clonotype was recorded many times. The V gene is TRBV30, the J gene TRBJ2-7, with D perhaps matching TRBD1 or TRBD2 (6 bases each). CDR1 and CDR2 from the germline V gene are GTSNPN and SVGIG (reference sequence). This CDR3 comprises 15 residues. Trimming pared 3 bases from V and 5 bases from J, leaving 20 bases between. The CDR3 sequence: CAWSPREGGRDEQYF. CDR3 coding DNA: TGTGCCTGGAGCCCACGTGAGGGGGGACGAGACGAGCAGTACTTC.

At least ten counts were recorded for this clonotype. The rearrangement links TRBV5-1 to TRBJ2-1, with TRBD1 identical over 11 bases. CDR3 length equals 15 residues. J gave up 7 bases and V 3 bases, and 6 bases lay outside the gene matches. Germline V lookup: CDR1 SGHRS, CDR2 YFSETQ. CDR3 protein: CASSWTGTGGNEQFF. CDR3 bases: TGCGCCAGCAGCTGGACCGGGACAGGGGGTAATGAGCAGTTCTTC.

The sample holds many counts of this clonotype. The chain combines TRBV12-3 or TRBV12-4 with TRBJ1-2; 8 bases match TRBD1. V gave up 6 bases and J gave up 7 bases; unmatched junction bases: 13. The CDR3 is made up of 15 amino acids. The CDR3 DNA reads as TGTGCCAGCAGCGCCGAGATCTCAGGGGGCATTGGCTACACCTTC. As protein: CASSAEISGGIGYTF.

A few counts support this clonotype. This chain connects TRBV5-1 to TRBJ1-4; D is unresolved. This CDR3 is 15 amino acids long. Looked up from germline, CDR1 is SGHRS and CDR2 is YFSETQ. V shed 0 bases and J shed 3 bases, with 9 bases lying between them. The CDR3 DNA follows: TGCGCCAGCAGCTTGGAACCGGGGTCTAATGAAAAACTGTTTTTT. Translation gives CASSLEPGSNEKLFF.

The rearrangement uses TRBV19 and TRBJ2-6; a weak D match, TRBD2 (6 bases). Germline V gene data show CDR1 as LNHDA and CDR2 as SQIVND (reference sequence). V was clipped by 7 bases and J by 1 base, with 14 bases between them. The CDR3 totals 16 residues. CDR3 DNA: TGTGCCAGTAACGACGGGAGTTTATCTGGGGCCAACGTCCTGACTTTC. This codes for CASNDGSLSGANVLTF.

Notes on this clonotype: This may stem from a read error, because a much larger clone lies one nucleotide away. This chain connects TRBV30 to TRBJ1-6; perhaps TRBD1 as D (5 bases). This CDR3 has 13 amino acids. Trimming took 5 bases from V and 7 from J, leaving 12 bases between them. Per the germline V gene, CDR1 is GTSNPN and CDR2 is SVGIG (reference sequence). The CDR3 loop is CAWGPGPNSPLHF. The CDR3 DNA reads TGTGCCTGGGGGCCGGGACCCAATTCACCCCTCCACTTT. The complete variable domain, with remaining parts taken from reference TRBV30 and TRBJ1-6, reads SQTIHQWPATLVQPVGSPLSLECTVEGTSNPNLYWYRQAAGRGLQLLFYSVGIGQISSEVPQNLSASRPQDRQFILSSKKLLLSDSGFYLCAWGPGPNSPLHFGNGTRLTVT.

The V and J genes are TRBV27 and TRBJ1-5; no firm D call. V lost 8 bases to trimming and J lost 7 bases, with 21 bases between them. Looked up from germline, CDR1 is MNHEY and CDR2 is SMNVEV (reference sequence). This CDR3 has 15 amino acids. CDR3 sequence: CASGPSGGNNQPQHF. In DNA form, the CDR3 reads TGTGCCAGCGGACCAAGTGGAGGGAATAACCAGCCCCAGCATTTT.

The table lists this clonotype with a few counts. The CDR3 coding sequence is TGTGCCAGTAGTATGCCCCTGGGACTCGTCCCCGGGGAGCTGTTTTTT. It translates to CASSMPLGLVPGELFF. The chain uses TRBV19 and TRBJ2-2, with a weak D call TRBD2 (6 bases). Germline lookup yields CDR1 LNHDA and CDR2 SQIVND (reference sequence). The V and J ends lost 3 bases and 6 bases respectively, with 17 bases between them. CDR3 size: 16 residues.

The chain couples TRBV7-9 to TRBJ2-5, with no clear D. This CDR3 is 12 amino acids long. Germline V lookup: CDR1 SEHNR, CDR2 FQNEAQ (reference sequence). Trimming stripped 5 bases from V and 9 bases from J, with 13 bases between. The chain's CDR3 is CASSQDSWAQYF. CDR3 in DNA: TGTGCCAGCAGCCAAGATAGCTGGGCCCAGTACTTC.

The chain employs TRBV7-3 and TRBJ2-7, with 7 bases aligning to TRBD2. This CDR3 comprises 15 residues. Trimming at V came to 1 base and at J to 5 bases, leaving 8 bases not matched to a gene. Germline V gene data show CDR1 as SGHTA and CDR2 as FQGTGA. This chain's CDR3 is CASSLSCSGRDEQYF. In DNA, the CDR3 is TGTGCCAGCAGCTTAAGCTGTAGCGGGCGGGACGAGCAGTACTTC. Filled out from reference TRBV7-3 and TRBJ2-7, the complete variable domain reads GAGVSQTPSNKVTEKGKYVELRCDPISGHTALYWYRQSLGQGPEFLIYFQGTGAADDSGLPNDRFFAVRPEGSVSTLKIQRTERGDSAVYLCASSLSCSGRDEQYFGPGTRLTVT.

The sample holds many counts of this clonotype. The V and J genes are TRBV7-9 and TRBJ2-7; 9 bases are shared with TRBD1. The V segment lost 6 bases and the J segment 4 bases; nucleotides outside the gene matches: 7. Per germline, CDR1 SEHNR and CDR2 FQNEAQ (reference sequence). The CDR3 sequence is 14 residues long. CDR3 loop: CASSKPGQGYEQYF. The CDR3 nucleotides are TGTGCCAGCAGTAAACCGGGACAGGGTTACGAGCAGTACTTC.

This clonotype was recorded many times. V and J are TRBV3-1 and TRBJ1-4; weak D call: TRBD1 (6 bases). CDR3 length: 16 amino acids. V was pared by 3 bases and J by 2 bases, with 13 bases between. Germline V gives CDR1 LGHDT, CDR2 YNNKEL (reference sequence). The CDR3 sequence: CASSHKGRGTNEKLFF. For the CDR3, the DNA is TGTGCCAGCAGCCACAAGGGGAGGGGGACTAATGAAAAACTGTTTTTT.

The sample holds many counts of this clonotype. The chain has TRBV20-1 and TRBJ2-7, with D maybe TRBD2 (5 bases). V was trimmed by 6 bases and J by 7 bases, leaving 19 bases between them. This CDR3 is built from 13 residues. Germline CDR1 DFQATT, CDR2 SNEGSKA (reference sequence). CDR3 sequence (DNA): TGCAGTGCACAAGAGGCGGAGTCGGGGGAGCAGTACTTC. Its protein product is CSAQEAESGEQYF.

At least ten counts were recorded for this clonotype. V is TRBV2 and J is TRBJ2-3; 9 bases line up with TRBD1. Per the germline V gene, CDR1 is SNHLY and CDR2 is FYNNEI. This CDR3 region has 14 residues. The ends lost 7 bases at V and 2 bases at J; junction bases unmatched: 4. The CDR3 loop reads CASTGDRVTDTQYF. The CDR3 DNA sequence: TGTGCCAGCACCGGGGACAGGGTCACAGATACGCAGTATTTT.

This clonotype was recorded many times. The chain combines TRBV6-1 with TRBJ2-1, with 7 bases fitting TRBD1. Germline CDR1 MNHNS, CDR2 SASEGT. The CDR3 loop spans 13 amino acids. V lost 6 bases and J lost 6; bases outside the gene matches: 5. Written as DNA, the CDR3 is TGTGCCAGCAGCAGGACAGGAGTCAATGAGCAGTTCTTC. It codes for CASSRTGVNEQFF.

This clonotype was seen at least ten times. The CDR3 protein is CASSKGLADNEQFF. The CDR3 coding sequence is TGTGCCAGCAGCAAGGGGCTAGCTGACAATGAGCAGTTCTTC. The rearrangement uses TRBV11-3 and TRBJ2-1; D is possibly TRBD1 or TRBD2 (5 bases each). The germline CDR1 and CDR2 sequences are SGHNT and YENEEA. The V end lost 5 bases, the J end lost 5 bases, and 13 bases lay between the germline ends. The CDR3 is made up of 14 amino acids.

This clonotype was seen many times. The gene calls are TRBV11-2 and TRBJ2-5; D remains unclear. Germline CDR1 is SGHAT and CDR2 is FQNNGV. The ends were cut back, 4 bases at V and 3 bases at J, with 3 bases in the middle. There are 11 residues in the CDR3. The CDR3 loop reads CASSSKETQYF. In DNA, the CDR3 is TGTGCCAGCAGCTCAAAAGAGACCCAGTACTTC. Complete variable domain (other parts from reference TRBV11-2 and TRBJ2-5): EAGVAQSPRYKIIEKRQSVAFWCNPISGHATLYWYQQILGQGPKLLIQFQNNGVVDDSQLPKDRFSAERLKGVDSTLKIQPAKLEDSAVYLCASSSKETQYFGPGTRLLVL.

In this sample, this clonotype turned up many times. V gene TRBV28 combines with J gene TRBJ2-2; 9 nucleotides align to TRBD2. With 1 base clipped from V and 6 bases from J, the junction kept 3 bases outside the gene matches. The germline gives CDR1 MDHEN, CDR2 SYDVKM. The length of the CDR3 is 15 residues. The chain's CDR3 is CASSLYLAGSGELFF. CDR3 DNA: TGTGCCAGCAGTTTATATCTAGCGGGATCCGGGGAGCTGTTTTTT.

CDR3 bases: TGTGCCAGCAGTTTCTGGACTAGCGGGACCAATGAGCAGTTCTTC. Its protein is CASSFWTSGTNEQFF. The chain couples TRBV27 to TRBJ2-1, with 12 bases identical to TRBD2. The germline gives CDR1 MNHEY, CDR2 SMNVEV (reference sequence). V lost 3 bases, J lost 6 bases, and 3 bases stayed unmatched. The CDR3 spans 15 residues.

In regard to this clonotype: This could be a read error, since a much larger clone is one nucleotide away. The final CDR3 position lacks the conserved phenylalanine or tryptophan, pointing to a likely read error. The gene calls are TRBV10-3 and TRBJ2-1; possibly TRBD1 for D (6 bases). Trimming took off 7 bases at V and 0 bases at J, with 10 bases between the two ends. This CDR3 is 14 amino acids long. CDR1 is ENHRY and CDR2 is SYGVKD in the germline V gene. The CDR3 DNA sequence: TGTGCCATCACCCGGGACATCTCCTACAATGAGCAGTTCTCC. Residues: CAITRDISYNEQFS.

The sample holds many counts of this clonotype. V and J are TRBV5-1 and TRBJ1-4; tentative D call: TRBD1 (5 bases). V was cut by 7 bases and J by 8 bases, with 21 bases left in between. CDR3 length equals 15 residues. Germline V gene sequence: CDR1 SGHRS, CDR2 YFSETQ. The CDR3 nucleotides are TGCGCCAGCCGCCCCAACCGGGACCGTGGAGAAAAACTGTTTTTT. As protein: CASRPNRDRGEKLFF.

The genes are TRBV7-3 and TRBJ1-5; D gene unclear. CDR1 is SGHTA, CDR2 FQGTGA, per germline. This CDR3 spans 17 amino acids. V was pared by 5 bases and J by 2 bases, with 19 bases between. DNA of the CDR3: TGTGCCAGCAGCCCCCTAGGCTATCGCGGAGGCAATCAGCCCCAGCATTTT. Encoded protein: CASSPLGYRGGNQPQHF.

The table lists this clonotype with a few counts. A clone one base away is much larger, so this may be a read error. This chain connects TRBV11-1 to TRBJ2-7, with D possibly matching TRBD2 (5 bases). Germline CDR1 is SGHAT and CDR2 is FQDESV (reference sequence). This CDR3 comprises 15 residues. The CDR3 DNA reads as TGTGCCGGCAGCTTATTCGGACCCGGGATGGGAGAGCAGTACTTC. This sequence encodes CAGSLFGPGMGEQYF.

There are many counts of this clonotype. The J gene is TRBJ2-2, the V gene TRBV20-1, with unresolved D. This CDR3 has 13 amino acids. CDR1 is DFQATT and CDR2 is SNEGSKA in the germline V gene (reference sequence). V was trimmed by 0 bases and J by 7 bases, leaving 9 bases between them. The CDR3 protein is CSARDLGGGELFF. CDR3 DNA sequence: TGCAGTGCTAGAGATCTCGGCGGCGGGGAGCTGTTTTTT.

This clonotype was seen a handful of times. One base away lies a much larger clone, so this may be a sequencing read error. The DNA of the CDR3 is TGTGCCGGCTCACCTACGATTGACGAGCAGTACTTC. Protein: CAGSPTIDEQYF. The V and J genes are TRBV18 and TRBJ2-7; D unresolved. The CDR3 is 12 residues long. CDR1 KGHSH and CDR2 LQKENI come from the germline V gene. Complete variable domain (other parts from reference TRBV18 and TRBJ2-7): NAGVMQNPRHLVRRRGQEARLRCSPMKGHSHVYWYRQLPEEGLKFMVYLQKENIIDESGMPKERFSAEFPKEGPSILRIQQVVRGDSAAYFCAGSPTIDEQYFGPGTRLTVT.

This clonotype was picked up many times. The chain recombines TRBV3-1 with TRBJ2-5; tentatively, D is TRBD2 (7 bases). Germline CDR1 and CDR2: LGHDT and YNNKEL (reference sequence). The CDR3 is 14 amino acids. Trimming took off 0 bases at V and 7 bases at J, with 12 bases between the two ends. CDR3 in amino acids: CASSQEGGGGTQYF. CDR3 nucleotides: TGTGCCAGCAGCCAAGAAGGCGGGGGCGGGACCCAGTACTTC.

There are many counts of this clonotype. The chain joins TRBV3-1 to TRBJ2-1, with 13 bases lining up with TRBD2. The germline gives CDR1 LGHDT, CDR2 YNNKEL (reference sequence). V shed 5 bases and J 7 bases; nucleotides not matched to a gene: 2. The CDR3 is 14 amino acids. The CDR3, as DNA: TGTGCCAGCAGCTGGACTAGCGGGAGAAATGAGCAGTTCTTC. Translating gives CASSWTSGRNEQFF.

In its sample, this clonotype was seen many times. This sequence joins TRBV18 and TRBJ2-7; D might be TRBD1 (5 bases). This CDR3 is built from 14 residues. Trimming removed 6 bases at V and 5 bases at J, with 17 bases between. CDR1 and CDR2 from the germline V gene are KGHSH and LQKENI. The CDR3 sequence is CASSPTRVSHEQYF. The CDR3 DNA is TGTGCCAGCTCCCCGACCAGGGTTTCCCACGAGCAGTACTTC.